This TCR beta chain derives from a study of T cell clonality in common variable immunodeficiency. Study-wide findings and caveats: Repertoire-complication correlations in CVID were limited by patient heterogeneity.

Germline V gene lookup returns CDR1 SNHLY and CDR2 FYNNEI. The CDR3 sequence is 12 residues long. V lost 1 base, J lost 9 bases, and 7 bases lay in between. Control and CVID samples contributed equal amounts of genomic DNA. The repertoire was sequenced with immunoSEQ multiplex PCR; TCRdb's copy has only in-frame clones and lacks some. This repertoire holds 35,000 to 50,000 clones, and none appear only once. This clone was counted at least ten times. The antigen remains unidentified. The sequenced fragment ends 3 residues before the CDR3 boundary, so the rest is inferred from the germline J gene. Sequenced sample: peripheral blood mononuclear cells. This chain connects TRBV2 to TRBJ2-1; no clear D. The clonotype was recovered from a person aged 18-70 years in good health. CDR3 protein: CASSEVTGEQFF. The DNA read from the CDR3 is TGTGCCAGCAGTGAAGTTACTGGTGAG.